Each of the 23 T cell receptor beta chains below was sequenced from the same sample in a study of T cells in Graves' hyperthyroidism and ophthalmopathy. Amplified regions were TCR beta CDR3 sequences from RNA transcripts. HTBI primers drove first-round RT-PCR of the TCR CDR3. TCRdb independently ran MiXCR on the multiplex PCR reads; one entry per CDR3 protein. This table holds some 440,000 distinct CDR3 sequences, about 15% found once. Sequencing was carried out using blood. The receptors shown here come from a woman between 18 and 30 years old with Graves' hyperthyroidism.

This clonotype was found many times. This sequence joins TRBV11-2 and TRBJ1-2, with D perhaps TRBD1 (6 bases). The CDR3 is 16 amino acids. The germline V gene encodes CDR1 SGHAT and CDR2 FQNNGV. V was cut by 3 bases and J by 3 bases, with 17 bases left in between. The CDR3 nucleotides are TGTGCCAGCAGCTTGGGTCGGGGGGCATGGGACTATGGCTACACCTTC. Residues: CASSLGRGAWDYGYTF. Combining the CDR3 with reference TRBV11-2 and TRBJ1-2 gives the whole variable domain EAGVAQSPRYKIIEKRQSVAFWCNPISGHATLYWYQQILGQGPKLLIQFQNNGVVDDSQLPKDRFSAERLKGVDSTLKIQPAKLEDSAVYLCASSLGRGAWDYGYTFGSGTRLTVV.

This clonotype was counted ten times or more. The chain links TRBV10-3 to TRBJ2-6; 9 bases map to TRBD1. The V segment lost 4 bases and the J segment 0 bases; nucleotides outside the gene matches: 10. The V gene's germline CDR1 is ENHRY and CDR2 SYGVKD. The CDR3 runs to 19 residues. The CDR3 nucleotides read TGTGCCATCAGTGGCGTCCCGGGACAGGGCTCCTCTGGGGCCAACGTCCTGACTTTC. Its protein is CAISGVPGQGSSGANVLTF.

In regard to this clonotype: A much larger clone is a single base away; this may be a read error. This sequence joins TRBV27 and TRBJ2-1, with a weak D call TRBD1 (5 bases). The tail of the sequence fits TRBJ2-7 better, so the J call may be wrong. The CDR3 has 18 residues. Germline assignment: CDR1 MNHEY and CDR2 SMNVEV (reference sequence). CDR3 sequence reads: CASSSQRPVRVGYNEQYF. The DNA of the CDR3 is TGTGCCAGCAGTTCCCAACGCCCGGTCAGGGTTGGCTACAATGAGCAGTACTTC.

V usage is TRBV4-2 and J usage is TRBJ2-1; D is perhaps TRBD2 (6 bases). The V gene lost 1 base and the J gene lost 2 bases, with 9 bases spanning the gap. Germline loops: CDR1 LGHNA, CDR2 YNFKEQ. The CDR3 sequence is 15 residues long. The CDR3 reads CASSQASSAYNEQFF. As DNA, the CDR3 is TGTGCCAGCAGCCAAGCGTCTAGCGCCTACAATGAGCAGTTCTTC.

The chain carries TRBV5-1 and TRBJ2-2, with 11 positions matching TRBD1. This CDR3 is built from 16 residues. From germline, CDR1 is SGHRS and CDR2 YFSETQ. Trimming at V came to 4 bases and at J to 2 bases, leaving 4 bases not matched to a gene. CDR3 bases: TGCGCCAGCAGCCCAGGACAGGGGGCCAACACCGGGGAGCTGTTTTTT. Its protein product is CASSPGQGANTGELFF.

The chain links TRBV6-1 to TRBJ2-1; D possibly matches TRBD1 or TRBD2 (6 bases each). The CDR3 totals 15 residues. With 2 bases removed from V and 7 bases from J, the gap between germline ends came to 15 bases. Per the germline V gene, CDR1 is MNHNS and CDR2 is SASEGT. This chain's CDR3 is CASSELGQGRNEQFF. The CDR3 nucleotides are TGTGCCAGCAGTGAATTGGGGCAGGGGAGGAATGAGCAGTTCTTC.

This clonotype occurred many times. The chain is built from TRBV20-1 and TRBJ1-2, with D maybe TRBD1 (6 bases). CDR1 is DFQATT and CDR2 is SNEGSKA in the germline V gene (reference sequence). V gave up 3 bases and J gave up 6 bases, with 11 bases separating them. This CDR3 is 12 amino acids long. CDR3: CSARDSGNGYTF. Here the CDR3 DNA reads TGCAGTGCTAGGGACAGCGGGAATGGCTACACCTTC.

This clonotype has a count of ten or more. The rearrangement links TRBV2 to TRBJ1-5; weak D call: TRBD1 (5 bases). Deletions cut 2 bases from V and 8 bases from J, with 10 bases between. The germline V gene has CDR1 SNHLY and CDR2 FYNNEI. The CDR3 length is 13 residues. The DNA for the CDR3 is TGTGCCAGCAGTGAAAGGGGTCGGAAGCCCCAGCATTTT. Its protein is CASSERGRKPQHF. Looking up the rest from reference TRBV2 and TRBJ1-5 gives the full variable domain: EPEVTQTPSHQVTQMGQEVILRCVPISNHLYFYWYRQILGQKVEFLVSFYNNEISEKSEIFDDQFSVERPDGSNFTLKIRSTKLEDSAMYFCASSERGRKPQHFGDGTRLSIL.

This clonotype was seen many times. The chain links TRBV2 to TRBJ2-1; possible D gene TRBD2, 5 bases. The CDR3 consists of 13 residues. The germline CDR1 and CDR2 sequences are SNHLY and FYNNEI. Between the trimmed V and J ends, which lost 7 bases and 5 bases, there was a span of 12 bases. CDR3 region: CASKSGGDNEQFF. CDR3 nucleotide sequence: TGTGCCAGCAAGAGTGGAGGTGACAATGAGCAGTTCTTC.

This clonotype was found many times. The chain uses TRBV7-2 and TRBJ1-2; 8 positions agree with TRBD1. The J segment lost 6 bases and the V segment lost 9 bases, leaving 15 bases of the junction unmatched. The CDR3 has 15 amino acids. Germline CDR1 is SGHTA and CDR2 is FQGNSA. CDR3 coding DNA: TGTGCCAGTAAATTAGACAGGGGAAGGGAGAATGGCTACACCTTC. Its protein product is CASKLDRGRENGYTF.

This clonotype was observed many times. The rearrangement joins TRBV7-9 to TRBJ2-1; 8 bases map to TRBD1. The CDR3 runs to 16 residues. J was trimmed by 5 bases and V by 5 bases; bases with no gene match: 11. CDR1 is SEHNR, CDR2 FQNEAQ, per germline (reference sequence). The CDR3 here is CASSPPRTGSDNEQFF. Written as DNA, the CDR3 is TGTGCCAGCAGCCCTCCCCGGACAGGGTCGGACAATGAGCAGTTCTTC.

The V and J genes are TRBV7-6 and TRBJ2-1; 12 nucleotides agree with TRBD2. The V and J ends lost 3 bases and 4 bases, in that order; junction bases with no gene match: 7. In germline, CDR1 is SGHVS, CDR2 FNYEAQ. The CDR3 length is 17 residues. CDR3 residues: CASSFPGLAGIYNEQFF. For the CDR3, the DNA is TGTGCCAGCAGCTTCCCCGGACTAGCGGGAATATACAATGAGCAGTTCTTC.

This clonotype was counted many times. The rearrangement links TRBV2 to TRBJ2-7; 7 bases line up with TRBD1. The CDR3 is made up of 15 amino acids. Germline assignment: CDR1 SNHLY and CDR2 FYNNEI. The J segment lost 4 bases and the V segment lost 0 bases, leaving 6 bases of the junction unmatched. CDR3: CASSEAGDRKYEQYF. As DNA, the CDR3 is TGTGCCAGCAGTGAAGCGGGGGACAGAAAGTACGAGCAGTACTTC.

This clonotype has a handful of counts. The genes are TRBV4-1 and TRBJ2-1, with 10 bases fitting TRBD2. The germline V gene has CDR1 MGHRA and CDR2 YSYEKL. The junction had 14 bases not matched to a gene; V was cut back by 2 bases and J by 1 base. This CDR3 spans 20 amino acids. The CDR3 reads CASSQPNRLAGVWSYNEQFF. CDR3 in DNA: TGCGCCAGCAGCCAACCTAATCGGCTAGCGGGAGTGTGGTCCTACAATGAGCAGTTCTTC.

In this sample, this clonotype turned up many times. The chain is built from TRBV7-9 and TRBJ2-3, with a tentative D call TRBD2 (5 bases). CDR1 SEHNR and CDR2 FQNEAQ come from the germline V gene (reference sequence). With 5 bases removed from V and 5 bases from J, the gap between germline ends came to 11 bases. The CDR3 length is 13 residues. CDR3 loop: CASSHALGDTQYF. The CDR3, as DNA: TGTGCCAGCAGCCATGCACTAGGAGATACGCAGTATTTT.

The chain joins TRBV6-5 to TRBJ1-2; D is undetermined. Germline CDR1 is MNHEY and CDR2 is SVGAGI. Trimming left V 2 bases short and J 6 bases short, with 10 bases between. The CDR3 has 13 residues. Here the CDR3 DNA reads TGTGCCAGCAGTTACCGACATACCCATGGCTACACCTTC. Translated, it gives CASSYRHTHGYTF.

This clonotype was seen ten or more times. V is TRBV28 and J is TRBJ1-1; 7 bases map to TRBD1. The germline V gene encodes CDR1 MDHEN and CDR2 SYDVKM. CDR3 size: 12 residues. V was clipped by 4 bases and J by 7 bases; unmatched bases: 3. The CDR3 here is CASSYRGCEAFF. DNA for the CDR3: TGTGCCAGCAGTTACAGGGGTTGTGAAGCTTTCTTT.

Many counts were recorded for this clonotype. The chain is built from TRBV15 and TRBJ1-2, with D maybe TRBD1 (6 bases). Germline values: CDR1 LNHNV, CDR2 YYDKDF (reference sequence). The CDR3 is 16 amino acids. V lost 0 bases, J lost 1 base, and 12 bases lay in between. The CDR3 here is CATSRDRQGFNYGYTF. CDR3 nucleotide sequence: TGTGCCACCAGCAGAGATCGTCAGGGGTTTAACTATGGCTACACCTTC.

This clonotype was picked up many times. The DNA for the CDR3 is TGTGCCAGCAGCCAAGAAGGCCAGGGGAGTCCTGAAGCTTTCTTT. It translates to CASSQEGQGSPEAFF. The chain employs TRBV3-1 and TRBJ1-1; perhaps TRBD1 as D (6 bases). V was trimmed by 0 bases and J by 6 bases, leaving 14 bases between them. This CDR3 is built from 15 residues. Germline V gives CDR1 LGHDT, CDR2 YNNKEL (reference sequence).

This clonotype was seen repeatedly, ten times or more. The chain combines TRBV28 with TRBJ1-2; 9 bases match TRBD1. Unmatched junction bases numbered 12, after V lost 6 bases and J lost 4 bases. The CDR3 extends over 16 amino acids. Germline CDR1 MDHEN, CDR2 SYDVKM. The CDR3 DNA reads as TGTGCCAGCAGCCGAGGACAGGGGCCTTCCCTCTATGGCTACACCTTC. Amino acids: CASSRGQGPSLYGYTF.

Note on this clonotype: A much bigger clone sits one base away, suggesting this may be a read error. V gene TRBV28 combines with J gene TRBJ2-7; unclear D gene. CDR3 size: 16 residues. Germline CDR1 and CDR2: MDHEN and SYDVKM. This CDR3 is CTSSLFKLSSAPEQYF. CDR3 coding DNA: TGTACCAGCAGTTTATTTAAGCTGAGCAGCGCCCCCGAGCAGTACTTC.

The chain couples TRBV6-1 to TRBJ1-2; D not resolved. V dropped 7 bases and J dropped 8 bases, with 23 bases sitting between them. The CDR3 is 15 residues long. CDR1 and CDR2 from the germline V gene are MNHNS and SASEGT. The DNA of the CDR3 is TGTGCCAGCACCCCCTTTCCGGGAAATGCTGGGGGCTACACCTTC. Protein sequence: CASTPFPGNAGGYTF.

The chain carries TRBV19 and TRBJ2-1; 7 positions agree with TRBD2. The germline CDR1 and CDR2 sequences are LNHDA and SQIVND (reference sequence). V shed 5 bases, J shed 6 bases, and the junction held 4 bases outside the gene matches. CDR3 length equals 13 residues. The CDR3 loop is CASSSRLANEQFF. The CDR3 DNA follows: TGTGCCAGTAGTTCCCGACTAGCCAATGAGCAGTTCTTC.